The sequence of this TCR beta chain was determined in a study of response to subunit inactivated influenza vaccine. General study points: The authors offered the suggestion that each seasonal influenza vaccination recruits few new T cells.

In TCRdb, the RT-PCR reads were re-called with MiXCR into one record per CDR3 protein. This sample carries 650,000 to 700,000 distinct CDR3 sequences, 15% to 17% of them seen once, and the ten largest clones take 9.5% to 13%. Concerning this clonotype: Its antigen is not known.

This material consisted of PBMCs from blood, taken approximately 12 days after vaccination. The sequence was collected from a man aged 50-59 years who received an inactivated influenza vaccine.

The CDR3 protein is CASSLARRSTTDTQYF. CDR3 nucleotides: TGTGCCAGCAGCTTGGCCCGGAGGTCCACCACAGATACGCAGTATTTT. V gene TRBV5-6 combines with J gene TRBJ2-3; tentative D call: TRBD2 (5 bases). With 0 bases removed from V and 2 bases from J, the gap between germline ends came to 13 bases. Germline CDR1 and CDR2: SGHDT and YYEEEE. The CDR3 runs 16 residues. Full variable domain (missing parts from reference TRBV5-6 and TRBJ2-3): DAGVTQSPTHLIKTRGQQVTLRCSPKSGHDTVSWYQQALGQGPQFIFQYYEEEERQRGNFPDRFSGHQFPNYSSELNVNALLLGDSALYLCASSLARRSTTDTQYFGPGTRLTVL.